This TCR beta chain is from a study of shared clonotypes between healthy human individuals. Study findings and constraints: In general, naive subsets displayed greater estimated richness than memory subsets did. It was only blood that was sampled, and tissue repertoires likely differ.

The data were produced by immunoSEQ multiplex PCR, yet TCRdb's version contains in-frame clones alone and is incomplete. The sample has approximately 720,000 clones; about three quarters are singletons. The CDR3 extends over 13 amino acids. Germline-derived CDR1 and CDR2 are ENHRY and SYGVKD. Trimming removed 9 bases from V and 6 bases from J, with 14 bases in between. On this clone: Antigen: not known.

Every one of the donors was a Caucasian adult that lived in Nashville, Tennessee. The sample comprised memory CD4+ T cells sorted from blood. Subset described: CD45RA-negative fraction. The V gene is TRBV10-3, the J gene TRBJ2-2, with a weak D call TRBD1 (6 bases). This TCR came from a woman aged 25-40 years in good health. The DNA of the CDR3 is TGTGCCATTCGACAGGCCGTGGCCGGGGAGCTGTTTTTT. Protein product: CAIRQAVAGELFF.